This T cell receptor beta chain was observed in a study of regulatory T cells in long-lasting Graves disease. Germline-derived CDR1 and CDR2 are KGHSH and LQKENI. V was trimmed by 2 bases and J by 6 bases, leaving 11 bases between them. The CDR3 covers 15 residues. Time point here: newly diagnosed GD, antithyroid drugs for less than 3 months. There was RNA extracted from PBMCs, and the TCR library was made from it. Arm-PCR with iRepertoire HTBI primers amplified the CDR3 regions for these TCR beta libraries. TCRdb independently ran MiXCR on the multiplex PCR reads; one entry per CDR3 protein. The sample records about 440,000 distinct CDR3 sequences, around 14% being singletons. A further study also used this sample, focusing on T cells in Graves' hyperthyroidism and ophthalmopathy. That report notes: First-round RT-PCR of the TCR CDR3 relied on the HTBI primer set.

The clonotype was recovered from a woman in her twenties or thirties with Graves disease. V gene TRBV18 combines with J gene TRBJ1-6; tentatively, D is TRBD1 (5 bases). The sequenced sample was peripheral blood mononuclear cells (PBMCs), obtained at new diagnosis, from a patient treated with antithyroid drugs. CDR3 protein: CASSPAGAGNSPLHF. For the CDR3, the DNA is TGTGCCAGCTCACCAGCCGGGGCTGGTAATTCACCCCTCCACTTT.